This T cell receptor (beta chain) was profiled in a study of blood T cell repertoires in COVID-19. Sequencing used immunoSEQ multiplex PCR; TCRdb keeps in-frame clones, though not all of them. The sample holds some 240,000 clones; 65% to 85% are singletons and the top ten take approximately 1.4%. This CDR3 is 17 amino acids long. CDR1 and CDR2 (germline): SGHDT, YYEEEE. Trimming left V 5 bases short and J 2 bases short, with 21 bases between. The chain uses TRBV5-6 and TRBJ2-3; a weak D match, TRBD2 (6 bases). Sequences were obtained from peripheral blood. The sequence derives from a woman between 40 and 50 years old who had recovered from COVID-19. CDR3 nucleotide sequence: TGTGCCAGCAGGTTGAGTTGGGGTAGCGGATACACAGATACGCAGTATTTT. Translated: CASRLSWGSGYTDTQYF.